One sample yielded the 15 T cell receptor beta chains listed below, sequenced in a study of blood T cell repertoires in COVID-19. TCRdb's table, derived via immunoSEQ multiplex PCR, lists solely in-frame clones and lacks some. Here the sample spans around 47,000 clones, approximately 90% being singletons. Material for sequencing was peripheral blood. Source of these receptors: a woman aged 80 or over in a cohort sampled during active or convalescent COVID-19.

The chain is built from TRBV7-2 and TRBJ2-1; D possibly corresponds to TRBD1 (6 bases). There are 13 residues in the CDR3. Per the germline V gene, CDR1 is SGHTA and CDR2 is FQGNSA. Trimming cost V 2 bases and J 6 bases, with 8 bases left between them. CDR3 in amino acids: CASSLQGTNEQFF. CDR3 DNA: TGTGCCAGCAGCTTACAGGGGACCAATGAGCAGTTCTTC.

This clone was recorded only once. V is TRBV7-8 and J is TRBJ1-5; 12 bases are a match to TRBD1. The ends lost 5 bases at V and 7 bases at J; junction bases unmatched: 6. Per germline, CDR1 SGHVS and CDR2 FQNEAQ. This CDR3 has 15 amino acids. CDR3 protein: CASSPGTGGDQPQHF. CDR3 DNA: TGTGCCAGCAGCCCCGGGACAGGGGGCGACCAGCCCCAGCATTTT.

The gene calls are TRBV5-1 and TRBJ2-7, with 8 bases lining up with TRBD2. CDR1 SGHRS and CDR2 YFSETQ come from the germline V gene. The V gene end was trimmed by 3 bases and the J gene end by 6 bases; junction bases not matched to a gene: 5. The CDR3 runs to 13 residues. The CDR3 reads CASSSGGWSEQYF. The CDR3 DNA reads as TGCGCCAGCAGCTCGGGAGGGTGGAGCGAGCAGTACTTC.

The V gene is TRBV2, the J gene TRBJ2-4, with 10 bases fitting TRBD1. Looked up from germline, CDR1 is SNHLY and CDR2 is FYNNEI. This CDR3 contains 15 residues. V dropped 6 bases and J dropped 1; count of bases not matched to a gene: 3. DNA of the CDR3: TGTGCCAGCAGGGGGACAGGGGTGGCCAAAAACATTCAGTACTTC. This sequence encodes CASRGTGVAKNIQYF.

The rearrangement joins TRBV5-8 to TRBJ1-2, with D uncertain. The germline V and J ends were trimmed by 0 bases and 3 bases, with 12 bases remaining between them. The CDR3 length is 15 residues. Germline V lookup: CDR1 SGHTS, CDR2 YDEGEE. The CDR3 spells CASSLEWAPDYGYTF. As DNA, the CDR3 is TGTGCCAGCAGCTTGGAATGGGCCCCGGACTATGGCTACACCTTC. Full variable domain (outside the CDR3, taken from reference TRBV5-8 and TRBJ1-2): EAGVTQSPTHLIKTRGQQATLRCSPISGHTSVYWYQQALGLGLQFLLWYDEGEERNRGNFPPRFSGRQFPNYSSELNVNALELEDSALYLCASSLEWAPDYGYTFGSGTRLTVV.

This clone was seen once. The chain links TRBV9 to TRBJ1-2, with no clear D. The germline V gene encodes CDR1 SGDLS and CDR2 YYNGEE. The CDR3 contains 14 residues. V shed 0 bases and J shed 5 bases, with 11 bases lying between them. This CDR3 reads CASSVDYGSYGYTF. CDR3 DNA: TGTGCCAGCAGCGTAGATTACGGTTCGTATGGCTACACCTTC.

The J gene is TRBJ1-1, the V gene TRBV30, with D perhaps TRBD1 (5 bases). Trimming shortened V by 7 bases and J by 0 bases, and 12 bases separated the two germline ends. The CDR3 spans 13 residues. Germline V gene data show CDR1 as GTSNPN and CDR2 as SVGIG (reference sequence). The CDR3 loop reads CAYHPGLNTEAFF. CDR3 DNA: TGTGCCTACCACCCAGGGTTGAACACTGAAGCTTTCTTT.

The chain uses TRBV19 and TRBJ1-2; 8 bases map to TRBD1. V gave up 6 bases and J gave up 3 bases; unmatched junction bases: 6. The germline gives CDR1 LNHDA, CDR2 SQIVND (reference sequence). The CDR3 has 14 residues. CDR3 nucleotide sequence: TGTGCCAGTAGGCCGACAGGGGTGGACTATGGCTACACCTTC. Its translation: CASRPTGVDYGYTF.

This chain connects TRBV7-9 to TRBJ1-2, with 7 positions matching TRBD1. Trimming took 1 base from V and 2 from J; bases not matched to a gene: 7. This CDR3 has 16 amino acids. Germline CDR1 is SEHNR and CDR2 is FQNEAQ (reference sequence). The chain's CDR3 is CASSLGGARGNYGYTF. The CDR3 DNA follows: TGTGCCAGCAGCTTAGGAGGGGCCAGGGGGAACTATGGCTACACCTTC.

V is TRBV7-2 and J is TRBJ1-4; TRBD1 is a possible D gene (5 bases). This CDR3 has 14 amino acids. Germline loops: CDR1 SGHTA, CDR2 FQGNSA. V was pared by 4 bases and J by 10 bases, with 16 bases between. The chain's CDR3 is CASSYQGGDLKLFF. DNA for the CDR3: TGTGCCAGCAGCTATCAGGGCGGGGATTTAAAACTGTTTTTT.

J is TRBJ2-5 and V is TRBV12-3 or TRBV12-4; D not certain. The CDR3 contains 12 residues. With 8 bases removed from V and 1 base from J, the gap between germline ends came to 8 bases. CDR3 nucleotides: TGTGCCAGCTCCCAGTTCCAAGAGACCCAGTACTTC. Translated, it gives CASSQFQETQYF.

The chain is built from TRBV7-3 and TRBJ2-1; maybe TRBD2 (6 bases). CDR3 length: 13 residues. V shed 5 bases and J shed 3 bases, with 8 bases lying between them. The germline gives CDR1 SGHTA, CDR2 FQGTGA. The CDR3: CASSLTSYNEQFF. CDR3 DNA sequence: TGTGCCAGCAGCCTGACTAGCTACAATGAGCAGTTCTTC.

This clone was seen more than once but under ten times. The rearrangement joins TRBV6-6 to TRBJ1-1; no definite D call. This CDR3 is built from 14 residues. Deletions cut 2 bases from V and 0 bases from J, with 7 bases between. The germline V gene encodes CDR1 MNHNY and CDR2 SVGAGI (reference sequence). Here the CDR3 DNA reads TGTGCCAGCAGTTACGAGAAAGTGAACACTGAAGCTTTCTTT. This encodes CASSYEKVNTEAFF.

CDR3 DNA sequence: TGTGCCAGCAGTGTCTGGGCCTTAAACACTGAAGCTTTCTTT. It specifies CASSVWALNTEAFF. The chain uses TRBV2 and TRBJ1-1; D remains unclear. V shed 4 bases and J shed 2 bases, with 11 bases lying between them. Germline V CDR1 and CDR2: SNHLY, FYNNEI. The CDR3 totals 14 residues.

This chain joins TRBV4-3 and TRBJ1-4; 7 bases match TRBD1. This CDR3 has 13 residues. Looked up from germline, CDR1 is LGHNA and CDR2 is YSLEER. With 1 base clipped from V and 11 bases from J, the junction kept 4 bases outside the gene matches. The CDR3 DNA sequence: TGCGCCAGCAGCCAAGGACAGGGTGACAAACTGTTTTTT. Amino acid sequence: CASSQGQGDKLFF.